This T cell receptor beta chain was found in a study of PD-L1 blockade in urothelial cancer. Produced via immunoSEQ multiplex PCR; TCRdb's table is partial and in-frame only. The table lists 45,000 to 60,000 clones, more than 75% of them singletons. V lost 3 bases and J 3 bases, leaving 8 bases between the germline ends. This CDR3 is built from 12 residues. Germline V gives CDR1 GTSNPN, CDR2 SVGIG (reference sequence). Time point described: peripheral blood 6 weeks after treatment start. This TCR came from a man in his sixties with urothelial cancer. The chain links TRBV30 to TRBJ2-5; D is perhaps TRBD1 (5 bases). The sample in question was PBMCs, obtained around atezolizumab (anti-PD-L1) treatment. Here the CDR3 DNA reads TGTGCCTGGAGCCCAGGGAAAGAGACCCAGTACTTC. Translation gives CAWSPGKETQYF.